This note documents a single T cell receptor beta chain sequence. The CDR3 contains 12 residues. Germline CDR1 and CDR2: MNHNY and SVGAGI (reference sequence). V dropped 6 bases and J dropped 13; count of bases not matched to a gene: 11. The entry originates in a study of control samples from healthy donors and cancer patients. Profiled with immunoSEQ multiplex PCR; TCRdb holds only in-frame clones, not every one. The sample consists of approximately 150,000 clones, around 88% of them appearing once. Sample: blood. The chain joins TRBV6-6 to TRBJ2-7, with TRBD1 identical over 8 bases. The origin of this receptor is a young man in good health. The CDR3 loop reads CASSPDRAPPYF. The CDR3 nucleotides are TGTGCCAGCAGCCCGGACAGGGCCCCACCTTACTTC.